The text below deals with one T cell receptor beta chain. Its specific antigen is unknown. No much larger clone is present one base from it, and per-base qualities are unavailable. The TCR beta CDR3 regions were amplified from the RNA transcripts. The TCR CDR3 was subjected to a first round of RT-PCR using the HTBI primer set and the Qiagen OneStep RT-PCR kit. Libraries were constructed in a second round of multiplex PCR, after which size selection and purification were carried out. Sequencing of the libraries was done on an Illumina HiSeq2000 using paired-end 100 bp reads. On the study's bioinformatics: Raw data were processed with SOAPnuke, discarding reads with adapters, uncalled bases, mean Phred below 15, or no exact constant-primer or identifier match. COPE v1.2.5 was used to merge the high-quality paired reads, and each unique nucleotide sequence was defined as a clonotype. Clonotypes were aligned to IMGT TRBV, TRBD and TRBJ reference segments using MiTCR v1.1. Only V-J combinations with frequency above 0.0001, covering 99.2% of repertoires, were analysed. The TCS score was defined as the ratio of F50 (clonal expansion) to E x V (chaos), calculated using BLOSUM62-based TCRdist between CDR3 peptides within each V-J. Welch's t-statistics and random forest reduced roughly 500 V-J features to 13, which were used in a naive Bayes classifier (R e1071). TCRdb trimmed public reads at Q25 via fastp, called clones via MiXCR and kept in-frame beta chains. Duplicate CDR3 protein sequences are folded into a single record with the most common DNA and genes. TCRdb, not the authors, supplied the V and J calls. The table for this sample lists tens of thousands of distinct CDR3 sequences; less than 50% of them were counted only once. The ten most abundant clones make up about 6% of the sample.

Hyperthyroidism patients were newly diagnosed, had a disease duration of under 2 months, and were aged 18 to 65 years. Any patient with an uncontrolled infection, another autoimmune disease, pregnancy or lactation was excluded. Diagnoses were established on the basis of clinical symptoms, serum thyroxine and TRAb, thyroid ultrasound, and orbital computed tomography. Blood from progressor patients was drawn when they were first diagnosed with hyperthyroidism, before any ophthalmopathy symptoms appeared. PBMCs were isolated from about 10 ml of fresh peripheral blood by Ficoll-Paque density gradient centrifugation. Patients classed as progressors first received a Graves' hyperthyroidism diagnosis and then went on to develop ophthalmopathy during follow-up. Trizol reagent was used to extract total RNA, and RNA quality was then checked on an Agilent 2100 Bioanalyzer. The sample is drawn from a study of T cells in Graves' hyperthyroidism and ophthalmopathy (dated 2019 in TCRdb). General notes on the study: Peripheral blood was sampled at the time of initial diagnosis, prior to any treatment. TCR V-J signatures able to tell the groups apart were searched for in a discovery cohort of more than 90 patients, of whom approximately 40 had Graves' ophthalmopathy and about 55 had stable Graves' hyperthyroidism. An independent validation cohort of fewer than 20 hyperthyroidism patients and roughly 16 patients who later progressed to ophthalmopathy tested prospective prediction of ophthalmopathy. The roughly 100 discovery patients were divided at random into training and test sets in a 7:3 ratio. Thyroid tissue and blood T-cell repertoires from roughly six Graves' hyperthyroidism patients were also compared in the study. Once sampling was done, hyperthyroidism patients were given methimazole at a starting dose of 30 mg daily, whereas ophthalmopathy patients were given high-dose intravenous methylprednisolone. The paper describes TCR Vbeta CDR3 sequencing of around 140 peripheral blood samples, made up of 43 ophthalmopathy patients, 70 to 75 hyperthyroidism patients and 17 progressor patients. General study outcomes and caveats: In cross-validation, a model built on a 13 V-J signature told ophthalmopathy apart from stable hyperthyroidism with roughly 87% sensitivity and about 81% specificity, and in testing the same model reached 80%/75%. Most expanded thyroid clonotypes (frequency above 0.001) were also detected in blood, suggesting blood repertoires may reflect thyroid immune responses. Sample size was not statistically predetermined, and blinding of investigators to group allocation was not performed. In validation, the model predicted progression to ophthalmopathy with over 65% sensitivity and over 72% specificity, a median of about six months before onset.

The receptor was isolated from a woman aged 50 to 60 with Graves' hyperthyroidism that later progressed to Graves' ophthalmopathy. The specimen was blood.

Here the CDR3 is given as CASSSREGYNEQYF. The nucleotides read TGTGCCAGCAGCAGCCGGGAGGGGTACAATGAGCAGTATTTT. The rearrangement combines TRBV7-9 with TRBJ2-3; 8 central bases correspond to TRBD2. In the germline V gene (reference sequence), CDR1 corresponds to SEHNR and CDR2 to FQNEAQ. The germline V and J ends show losses of 5 bases and 11 bases respectively, and no gene match explains 12 bases of the junction. Counted from cysteine to phenylalanine, this CDR3 has 14 amino acids. CDR3 DNA only is kept here, 42 bases in frame from base 1.